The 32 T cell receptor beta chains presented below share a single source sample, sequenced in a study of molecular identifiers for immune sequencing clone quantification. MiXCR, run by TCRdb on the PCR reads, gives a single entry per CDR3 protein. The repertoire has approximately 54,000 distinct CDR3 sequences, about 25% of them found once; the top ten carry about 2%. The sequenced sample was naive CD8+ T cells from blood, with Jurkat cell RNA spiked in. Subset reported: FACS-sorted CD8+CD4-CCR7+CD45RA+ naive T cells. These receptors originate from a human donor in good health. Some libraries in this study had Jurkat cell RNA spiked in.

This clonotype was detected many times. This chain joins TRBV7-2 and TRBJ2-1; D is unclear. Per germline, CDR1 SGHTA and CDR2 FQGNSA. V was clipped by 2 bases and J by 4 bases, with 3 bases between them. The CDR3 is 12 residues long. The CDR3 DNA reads TGTGCCAGCAGCTTACCTTACAATGAGCAGTTCTTC. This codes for CASSLPYNEQFF.

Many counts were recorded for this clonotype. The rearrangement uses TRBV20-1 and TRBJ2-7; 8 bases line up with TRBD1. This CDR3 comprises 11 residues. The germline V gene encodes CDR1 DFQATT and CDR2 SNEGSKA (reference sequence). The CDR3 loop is CGGQGSYEQYF. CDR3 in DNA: TGCGGAGGACAGGGTAGCTACGAGCAGTACTTC.

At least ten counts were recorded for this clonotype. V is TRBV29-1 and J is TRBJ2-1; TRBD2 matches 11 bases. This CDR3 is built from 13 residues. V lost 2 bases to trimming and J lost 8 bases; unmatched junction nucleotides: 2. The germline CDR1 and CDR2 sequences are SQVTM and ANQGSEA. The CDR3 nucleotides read TGCAGCGTTGAAAAACTAGCGGGGGATGAGCAGTTCTTC. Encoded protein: CSVEKLAGDEQFF.

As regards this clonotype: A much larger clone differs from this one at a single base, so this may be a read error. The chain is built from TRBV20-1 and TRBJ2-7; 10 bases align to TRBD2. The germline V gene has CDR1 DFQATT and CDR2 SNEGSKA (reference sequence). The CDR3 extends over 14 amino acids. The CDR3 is CSATPSGSSYEQCF. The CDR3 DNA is TGCAGTGCCACCCCTAGCGGGAGCTCCTACGAGCAGTGCTTC.

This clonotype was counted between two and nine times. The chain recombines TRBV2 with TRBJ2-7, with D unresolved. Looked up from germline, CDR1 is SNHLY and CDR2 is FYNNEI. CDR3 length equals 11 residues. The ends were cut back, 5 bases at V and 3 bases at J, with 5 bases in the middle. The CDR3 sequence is CASSQLYEQYF. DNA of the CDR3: TGTGCCAGCAGTCAACTCTACGAGCAGTACTTC.

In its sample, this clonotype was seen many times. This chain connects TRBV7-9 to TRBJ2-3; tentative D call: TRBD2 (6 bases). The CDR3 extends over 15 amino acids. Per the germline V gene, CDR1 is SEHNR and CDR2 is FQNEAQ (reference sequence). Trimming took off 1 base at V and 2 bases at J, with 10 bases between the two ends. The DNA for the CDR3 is TGTGCCAGCAGCTTAGTGGCGGGGTTCACAGATACGCAGTATTTT. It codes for CASSLVAGFTDTQYF.

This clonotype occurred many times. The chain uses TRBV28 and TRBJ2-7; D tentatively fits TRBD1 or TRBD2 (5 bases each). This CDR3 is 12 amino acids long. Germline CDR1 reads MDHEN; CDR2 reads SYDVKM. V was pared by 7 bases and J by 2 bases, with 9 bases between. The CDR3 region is CASIGAAYEQYF. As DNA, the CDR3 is TGTGCCAGCATCGGGGCCGCCTACGAGCAGTACTTC.

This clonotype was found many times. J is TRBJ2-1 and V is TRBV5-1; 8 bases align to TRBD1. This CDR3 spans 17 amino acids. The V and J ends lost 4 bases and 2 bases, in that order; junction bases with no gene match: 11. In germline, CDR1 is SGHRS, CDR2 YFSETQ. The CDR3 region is CASSPETDRGPYNEQFF. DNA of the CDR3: TGCGCCAGCAGCCCCGAGACAGACAGGGGTCCCTACAATGAGCAGTTCTTC.

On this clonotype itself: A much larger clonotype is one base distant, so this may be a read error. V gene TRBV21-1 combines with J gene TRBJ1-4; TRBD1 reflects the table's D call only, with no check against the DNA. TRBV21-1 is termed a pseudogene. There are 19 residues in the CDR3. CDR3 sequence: CASSKASAGQGWIDEKPFF. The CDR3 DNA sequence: TGTGCCAGCAGCAAAGCCTCCGCCGGACAGGGGTGGATTGATGAAAAACCGTTTTTT.

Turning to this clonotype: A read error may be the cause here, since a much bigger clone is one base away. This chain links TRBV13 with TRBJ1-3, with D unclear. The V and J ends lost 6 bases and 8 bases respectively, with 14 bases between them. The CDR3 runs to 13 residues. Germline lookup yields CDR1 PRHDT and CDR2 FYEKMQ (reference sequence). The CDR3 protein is CASSMGGRDTIYF. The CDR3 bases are TGTGCCAGCAGTATGGGAGGGCGAGACACCATATATTTT.

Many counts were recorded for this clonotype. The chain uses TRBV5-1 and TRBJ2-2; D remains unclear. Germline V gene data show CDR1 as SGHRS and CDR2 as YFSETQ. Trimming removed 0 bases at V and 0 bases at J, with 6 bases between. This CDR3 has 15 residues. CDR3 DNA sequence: TGCGCCAGCAGCTTGGAGACACCGAACACCGGGGAGCTGTTTTTT. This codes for CASSLETPNTGELFF.

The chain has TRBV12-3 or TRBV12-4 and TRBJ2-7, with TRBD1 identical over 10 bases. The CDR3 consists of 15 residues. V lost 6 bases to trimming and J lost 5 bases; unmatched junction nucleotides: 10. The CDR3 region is CASRDRDRGLHEQYF. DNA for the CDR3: TGTGCCAGCAGGGACCGGGACAGGGGACTGCACGAGCAGTACTTC.

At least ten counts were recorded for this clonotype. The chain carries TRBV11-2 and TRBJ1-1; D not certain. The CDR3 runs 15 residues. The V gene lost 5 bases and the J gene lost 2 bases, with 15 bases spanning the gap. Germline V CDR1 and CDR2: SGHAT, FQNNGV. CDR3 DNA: TGTGCCAGCAGCACTCGGCCGGAGCCAAACACTGAAGCTTTCTTT. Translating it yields CASSTRPEPNTEAFF.

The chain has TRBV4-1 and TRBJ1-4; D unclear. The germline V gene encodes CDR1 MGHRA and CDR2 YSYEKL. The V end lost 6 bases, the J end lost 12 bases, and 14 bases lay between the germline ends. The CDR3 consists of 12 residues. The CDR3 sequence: CASSRVGEELFF. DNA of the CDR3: TGCGCCAGCAGTCGGGTGGGCGAGGAACTGTTTTTT.

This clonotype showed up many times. This CDR3 is CACLGTTTFSGANVLTF. For the CDR3, the DNA is TGTGCCTGTTTAGGGACAACGACCTTCTCTGGGGCCAACGTCCTGACTTTC. The rearrangement uses TRBV30 and TRBJ2-6; possibly TRBD1 for D (6 bases). The CDR3 loop spans 17 amino acids. The ends were cut back, 6 bases at V and 0 bases at J, with 18 bases in the middle. Germline V CDR1 and CDR2: GTSNPN, SVGIG (reference sequence).

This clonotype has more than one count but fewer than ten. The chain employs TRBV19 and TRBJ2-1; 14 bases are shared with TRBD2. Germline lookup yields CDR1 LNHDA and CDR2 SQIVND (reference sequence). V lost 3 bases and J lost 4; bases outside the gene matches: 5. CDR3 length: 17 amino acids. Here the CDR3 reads CASSMDGTSGSYNEQFF. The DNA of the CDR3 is TGTGCCAGTAGTATGGACGGGACTAGCGGGAGTTACAATGAGCAGTTCTTC.

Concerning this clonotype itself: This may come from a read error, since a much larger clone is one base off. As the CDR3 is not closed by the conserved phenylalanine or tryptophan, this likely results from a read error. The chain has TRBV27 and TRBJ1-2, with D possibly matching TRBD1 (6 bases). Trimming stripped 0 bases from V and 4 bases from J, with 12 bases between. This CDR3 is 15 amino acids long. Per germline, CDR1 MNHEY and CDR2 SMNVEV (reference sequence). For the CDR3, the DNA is TGTGCCAGCAGTTTATCGGGGCGACAGGCCTATGGCTACACCCTC. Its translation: CASSLSGRQAYGYTL.

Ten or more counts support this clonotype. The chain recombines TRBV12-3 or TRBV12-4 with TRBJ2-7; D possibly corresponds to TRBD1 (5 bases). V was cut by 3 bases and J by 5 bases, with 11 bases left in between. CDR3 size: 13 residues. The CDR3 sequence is CASSLAGQDEQYF. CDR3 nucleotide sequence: TGTGCCAGCAGTTTGGCAGGGCAAGACGAGCAGTACTTC.

CDR3 residues: CASSNIEEIPYGYTF. DNA for the CDR3: TGTGCCAGTAGCAATATTGAGGAGATTCCCTATGGCTACACCTTC. The chain employs TRBV19 and TRBJ1-2; D gene uncertain. This CDR3 has 15 residues. V lost 6 bases, J lost 4 bases, and 18 bases lay in between. Germline CDR1 is LNHDA and CDR2 is SQIVND (reference sequence).

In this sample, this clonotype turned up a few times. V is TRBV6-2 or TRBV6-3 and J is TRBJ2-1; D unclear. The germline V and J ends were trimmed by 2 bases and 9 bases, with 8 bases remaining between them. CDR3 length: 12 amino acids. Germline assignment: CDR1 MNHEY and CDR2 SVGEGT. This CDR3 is CASSYRASEQFF. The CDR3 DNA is TGTGCCAGCAGTTACCGGGCGAGTGAGCAGTTCTTC.

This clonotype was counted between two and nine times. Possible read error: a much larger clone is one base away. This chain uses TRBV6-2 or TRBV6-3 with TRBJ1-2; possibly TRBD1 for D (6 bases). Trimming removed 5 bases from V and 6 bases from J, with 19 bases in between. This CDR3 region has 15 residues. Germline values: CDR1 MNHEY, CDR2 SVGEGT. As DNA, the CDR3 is TGTGCCAGCAGTCCCCTCCGGGACACAAACCATGGCTACACCTTC. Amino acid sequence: CASSPLRDTNHGYTF.

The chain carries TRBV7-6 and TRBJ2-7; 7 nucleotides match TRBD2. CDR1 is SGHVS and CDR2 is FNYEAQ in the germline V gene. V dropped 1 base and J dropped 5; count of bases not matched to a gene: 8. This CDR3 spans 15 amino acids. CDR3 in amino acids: CASSLVNGRTDEQYF. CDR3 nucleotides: TGTGCCAGCAGCTTAGTGAACGGGAGGACGGACGAGCAGTACTTC. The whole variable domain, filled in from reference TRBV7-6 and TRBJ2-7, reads GAGVSQSPRYKVTKRGQDVALRCDPISGHVSLYWYRQALGQGPEFLTYFNYEAQQDKSGLPNDRFSAERPEGSISTLTIQRTEQRDSAMYRCASSLVNGRTDEQYFGPGTRLTVT.

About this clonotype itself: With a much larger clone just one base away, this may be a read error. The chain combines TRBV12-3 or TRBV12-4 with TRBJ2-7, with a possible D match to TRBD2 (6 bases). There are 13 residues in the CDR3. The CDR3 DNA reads TGTGCCGGCAGAACGGGACTCTCCCCCGAGCAGTACTTC. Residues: CAGRTGLSPEQYF.

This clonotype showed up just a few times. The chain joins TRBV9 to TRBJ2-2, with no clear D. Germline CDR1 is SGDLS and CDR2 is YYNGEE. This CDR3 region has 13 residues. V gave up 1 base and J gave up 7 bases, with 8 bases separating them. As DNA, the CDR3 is TGTGCCAGCAGCGTATACAGAGACGGGGAGCTGTTTTTT. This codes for CASSVYRDGELFF.

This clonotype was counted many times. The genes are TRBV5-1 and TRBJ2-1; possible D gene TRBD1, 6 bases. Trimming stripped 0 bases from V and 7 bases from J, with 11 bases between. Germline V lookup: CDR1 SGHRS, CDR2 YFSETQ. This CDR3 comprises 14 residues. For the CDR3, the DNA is TGCGCCAGCAGCTTGGAACAGGGAGTGAATGAGCAGTTCTTC. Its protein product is CASSLEQGVNEQFF.

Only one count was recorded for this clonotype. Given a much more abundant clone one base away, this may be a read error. CDR3 loop: CASNTRVAGHQEPQYF. DNA for the CDR3: TGTGCCAGCAACACGAGAGTAGCGGGCCACCAAGAGCCCCAGTACTTC. This chain joins TRBV12-3 or TRBV12-4 and TRBJ2-5, with 7 bases lining up with TRBD2. The CDR3 has 16 residues.

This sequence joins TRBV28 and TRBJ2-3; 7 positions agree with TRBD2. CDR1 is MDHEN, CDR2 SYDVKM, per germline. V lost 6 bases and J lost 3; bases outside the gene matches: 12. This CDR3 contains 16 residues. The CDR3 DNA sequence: TGTGCCAGCAGGCGTGCCGGGGCTAGCGGAACAGATACGCAGTATTTT. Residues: CASRRAGASGTDTQYF.

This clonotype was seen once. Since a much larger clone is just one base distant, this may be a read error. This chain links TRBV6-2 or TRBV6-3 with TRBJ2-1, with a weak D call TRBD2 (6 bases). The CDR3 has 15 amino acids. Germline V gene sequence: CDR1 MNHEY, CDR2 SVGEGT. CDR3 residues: CASGYSMTSRNEQFF. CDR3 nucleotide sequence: TGTGCCAGCGGTTACTCGATGACTAGTCGGAATGAGCAGTTCTTC.

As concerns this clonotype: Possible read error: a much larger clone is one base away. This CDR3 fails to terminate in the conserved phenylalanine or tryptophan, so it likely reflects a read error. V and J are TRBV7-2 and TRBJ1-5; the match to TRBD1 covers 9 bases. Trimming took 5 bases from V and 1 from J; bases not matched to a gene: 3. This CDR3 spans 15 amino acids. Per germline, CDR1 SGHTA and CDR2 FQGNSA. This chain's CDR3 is CASSVGTGSNQPQHL. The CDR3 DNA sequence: TGTGCCAGCAGCGTGGGGACAGGGAGCAATCAGCCCCAGCATCTT.

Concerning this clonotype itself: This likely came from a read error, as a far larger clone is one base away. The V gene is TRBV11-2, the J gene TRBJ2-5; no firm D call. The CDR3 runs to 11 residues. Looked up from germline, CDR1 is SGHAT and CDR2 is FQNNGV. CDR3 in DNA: TGTGCCGGCAGCTTGGGGGAGACCCAGTACTTC. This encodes CAGSLGETQYF.

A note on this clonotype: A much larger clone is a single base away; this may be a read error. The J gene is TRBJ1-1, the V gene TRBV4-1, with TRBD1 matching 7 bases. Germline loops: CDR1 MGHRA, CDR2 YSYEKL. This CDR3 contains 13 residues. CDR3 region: CASRSTGDTEALF. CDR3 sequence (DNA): TGCGCCAGCAGATCTACAGGGGACACTGAAGCTCTCTTT.

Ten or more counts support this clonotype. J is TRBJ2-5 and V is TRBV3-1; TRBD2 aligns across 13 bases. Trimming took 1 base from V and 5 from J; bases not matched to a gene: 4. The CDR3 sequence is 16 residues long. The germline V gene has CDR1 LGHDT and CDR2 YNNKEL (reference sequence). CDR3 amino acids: CASSQALAGGFETQYF. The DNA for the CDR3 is TGTGCCAGCAGCCAAGCACTAGCGGGAGGGTTCGAGACCCAGTACTTC.